The next 22 T cell receptor beta chains were all read from a single sample in a study of blood T cell repertoires in COVID-19 (dated by TCRdb to about 2020). The library was made by the immunoSEQ multiplex PCR assay. The table comes from immuneACCESS by way of TCRdb, which keeps in-frame sequences with V and J called. Part of the clones is missing from these tables; in studies checked, under half for an unresolved V gene and the rest for unknown reasons. The sample table lists around 450,000 clones, about nine tenths of them with a count of one. The ten most abundant clones make up more than 0.55% of the sample. Sequenced input: PBMCs or T cells enriched from blood (not recorded which). Receptors originate from a young man who had recovered from COVID-19.

V usage is TRBV5-1 and J usage is TRBJ2-6; unclear D gene. The germline V and J ends were trimmed by 4 bases and 2 bases, with 4 bases remaining between them. This CDR3 comprises 13 residues. Germline lookup yields CDR1 SGHRS and CDR2 YFSETQ. The CDR3 region is CASSQTGANVLTF. The CDR3 coding sequence is TGCGCCAGCAGCCAGACTGGGGCCAACGTCCTGACTTTC. Looking up the rest from reference TRBV5-1 and TRBJ2-6 gives the full variable domain: KAGVTQTPRYLIKTRGQQVTLSCSPISGHRSVSWYQQTPGQGLQFLFEYFSETQRNKGNFPGRFSGRQFSNSRSEMNVSTLELGDSALYLCASSQTGANVLTFGAGSRLTVL.

J is TRBJ1-5 and V is TRBV9; D uncertain. The ends were cut back, 3 bases at V and 0 bases at J, with 10 bases in the middle. This CDR3 spans 15 amino acids. Germline V gene data show CDR1 as SGDLS and CDR2 as YYNGEE. CDR3 DNA sequence: TGTGCCAGCAGCGCCTCAGAATATAGCAATCAGCCCCAGCATTTT. Translation gives CASSASEYSNQPQHF.

The chain carries TRBV6-5 and TRBJ1-1; D might be TRBD1 (6 bases). The CDR3 is 14 amino acids. Germline lookup yields CDR1 MNHEY and CDR2 SVGAGI. Trimming removed 7 bases from V and 7 bases from J, with 19 bases in between. The CDR3 loop is CASTQEGGVGEAFF. The DNA of the CDR3 is TGTGCCAGCACCCAGGAGGGGGGGGTCGGTGAAGCTTTCTTT.

V and J are TRBV9 and TRBJ1-4, with no clear D. CDR1 is SGDLS, CDR2 YYNGEE, per germline. This CDR3 has 15 residues. V was trimmed by 0 bases and J by 2 bases, leaving 8 bases between them. CDR3 nucleotide sequence: TGTGCCAGCAGCGTAGGCAGTACCACTAATGAAAAACTGTTTTTT. It codes for CASSVGSTTNEKLFF. The full variable domain, its missing parts supplied by reference TRBV9 and TRBJ1-4, is DSGVTQTPKHLITATGQRVTLRCSPRSGDLSVYWYQQSLDQGLQFLIQYYNGEERAKGNILERFSAQQFPDLHSELNLSSLELGDSALYFCASSVGSTTNEKLFFGSGTQLSVL.

This chain connects TRBV24-1 to TRBJ2-1, with 10 nucleotides matching TRBD2. V lost 4 bases and J lost 0; bases outside the gene matches: 8. Germline V lookup: CDR1 KGHDR, CDR2 SFDVKD. The CDR3 covers 18 residues. For the CDR3, the DNA is TGTGCCACCAGTGACCGGCGGACTAGCGGAAGCTCCTACAATGAGCAGTTCTTC. Amino acid sequence: CATSDRRTSGSSYNEQFF.

The chain joins TRBV10-3 to TRBJ1-6; D is undetermined. The CDR3 extends over 17 amino acids. V lost 4 bases and J lost 10, with 23 bases in between. Germline CDR1 ENHRY, CDR2 SYGVKD. CDR3 loop: CAISVKAAKLPGSPLHF. The CDR3 coding sequence is TGTGCCATCAGTGTAAAGGCAGCCAAACTCCCAGGATCACCCCTCCACTTT.

V is TRBV12-5 and J is TRBJ2-1; weak D call: TRBD2 (5 bases). V was pared by 7 bases and J by 6 bases, with 19 bases between. CDR1 is LGHNT and CDR2 is FRNRAP in the germline V gene. CDR3 length: 15 amino acids. CDR3 DNA: TGTGCTAGTGTCAAGGAATCGAGAGGAGGCAATGAGCAGTTCTTC. Translation: CASVKESRGGNEQFF.

V is TRBV11-3 and J is TRBJ1-1; no firm D call. The germline V gene has CDR1 SGHNT and CDR2 YENEEA. CDR3 length equals 14 residues. Trimming took 5 bases from V and 2 from J, leaving 12 bases between them. The CDR3 sequence is CASSPTSTNTEAFF. The CDR3 DNA reads as TGTGCCAGCAGCCCGACATCGACCAACACTGAAGCTTTCTTT.

This clone was observed a single time. The gene calls are TRBV3-1 (or the pseudogene TRBV3-2) and TRBJ1-5; possible D gene TRBD1, 5 bases. The CDR3 covers 16 residues. Germline CDR1 is LGHDT and CDR2 is YNNKEL (reference sequence). The ends were cut back, 3 bases at V and 0 bases at J, with 12 bases in the middle. The CDR3 loop is CASSQGQGRSNQPQHF. The CDR3 DNA reads TGTGCCAGCAGCCAGGGGCAGGGCCGTAGCAATCAGCCCCAGCATTTT.

The chain employs TRBV19 and TRBJ1-5, with 7 positions matching TRBD1. Germline values: CDR1 LNHDA, CDR2 SQIVND (reference sequence). The V segment lost 4 bases and the J segment 6 bases; nucleotides outside the gene matches: 12. CDR3 length equals 16 residues. CDR3 sequence: CASSTRSRGFGQPQHF. The CDR3 DNA is TGTGCCAGTAGTACCCGAAGCAGGGGGTTCGGTCAGCCCCAGCATTTT.

V and J are TRBV3-1 (or the pseudogene TRBV3-2) and TRBJ2-7; 7 nucleotides match TRBD1. The germline gives CDR1 LGHDT, CDR2 YNNKEL (reference sequence). The CDR3 runs to 14 residues. V shed 4 bases, J shed 2 bases, and the junction held 5 bases outside the gene matches. The DNA of the CDR3 is TGTGCCAGCAGCCGCCCCGGGACAGCCTACGAGCAGTACTTC. Translating gives CASSRPGTAYEQYF.

V gene TRBV18 combines with J gene TRBJ2-1; no clear D. V was trimmed by 3 bases and J by 0 bases, leaving 9 bases between them. Germline CDR1 KGHSH, CDR2 LQKENI. This CDR3 has 15 amino acids. For the CDR3, the DNA is TGTGCCAGCTCACCTTTAGAGAGCTCCTACAATGAGCAGTTCTTC. This sequence encodes CASSPLESSYNEQFF.

The chain joins TRBV28 to TRBJ2-1, with no clear D. The V end was cut by 3 bases, the J end by 4 bases, with 19 bases between. The germline CDR1 and CDR2 sequences are MDHEN and SYDVKM. This CDR3 is 17 amino acids long. CDR3 amino acids: CASSFPPREAPYNEQFF. The CDR3 nucleotides read TGTGCCAGCAGTTTCCCCCCGCGCGAGGCCCCTTACAATGAGCAGTTCTTC.

The table lists this clone with a few counts. The sample contains more than one DNA sequence encoding this CDR3. The chain has TRBV14 and TRBJ1-1; D call uncertain. The CDR3 runs to 13 residues. Germline CDR1 SGHDN, CDR2 FVKESK. V was clipped by 0 bases and J by 1 base, with 3 bases between them. This CDR3 is CASSQDRNTEAFF. DNA of the CDR3: TGTGCCAGCAGCCAAGACAGGAACACTGAAGCTTTCTTT.

The rearrangement joins TRBV11-2 to TRBJ2-1, with D possibly being TRBD2 (5 bases). Germline V gene data show CDR1 as SGHAT and CDR2 as FQNNGV. The CDR3 has 13 residues. Trimming took 1 base from V and 8 from J, leaving 9 bases between them. The CDR3 sequence is CASSLVGRDEQFF. The CDR3 DNA follows: TGTGCCAGCAGCTTAGTAGGGCGGGATGAGCAGTTCTTC.

The genes are TRBV30 and TRBJ1-6, with 7 positions matching TRBD1. This CDR3 spans 15 amino acids. V lost 0 bases and J lost 10; bases outside the gene matches: 9. Per the germline V gene, CDR1 is GTSNPN and CDR2 is SVGIG (reference sequence). The CDR3 region has the DNA TGTGCCTGGAGTGTAACGAGGGGGCGCCGATCACCCCTCCACTTT. Translating gives CAWSVTRGRRSPLHF. Using reference TRBV30 and TRBJ1-6 for the parts outside the CDR3, the full variable domain is SQTIHQWPATLVQPVGSPLSLECTVEGTSNPNLYWYRQAAGRGLQLLFYSVGIGQISSEVPQNLSASRPQDRQFILSSKKLLLSDSGFYLCAWSVTRGRRSPLHFGNGTRLTVT.

The chain has TRBV2 and TRBJ2-4; 7 positions match TRBD2. Germline CDR1 is SNHLY and CDR2 is FYNNEI. V dropped 3 bases and J dropped 0; count of bases not matched to a gene: 2. CDR3 length: 15 residues. CDR3 sequence reads: CASSDAGVAKNIQYF. For the CDR3, the DNA is TGTGCCAGCAGTGATGCGGGAGTAGCCAAAAACATTCAGTACTTC. Looking up the rest from reference TRBV2 and TRBJ2-4 gives the full variable domain: EPEVTQTPSHQVTQMGQEVILRCVPISNHLYFYWYRQILGQKVEFLVSFYNNEISEKSEIFDDQFSVERPDGSNFTLKIRSTKLEDSAMYFCASSDAGVAKNIQYFGAGTRLSVL.

This clone has only one observation. The CDR3 DNA follows: TGTGCCAGCAGCCAAGGAGGGAGGGGACATCCGAGCTCCTACGAGCAGTACTTC. It is translated as CASSQGGRGHPSSYEQYF. This chain joins TRBV3-1 (or the pseudogene TRBV3-2) and TRBJ2-7, with a tentative D call TRBD2 (7 bases). Trimming pared 1 base from V and 0 bases from J, leaving 19 bases between. CDR3 size: 18 residues. Germline assignment: CDR1 LGHDT and CDR2 YNNKEL (reference sequence).

The chain has TRBV11-3 and TRBJ1-2, with a possible D match to TRBD1 (5 bases). The CDR3 loop spans 14 amino acids. CDR1 and CDR2 from the germline V gene are SGHNT and YENEEA. Trimming removed 8 bases from V and 0 bases from J, with 13 bases in between. In DNA form, the CDR3 reads TGTGCCAGCGCCCCCGGGGGGGCTAACTATGGCTACACCTTC. As protein: CASAPGGANYGYTF.

The chain employs TRBV19 and TRBJ1-1, with D possibly TRBD1 on 5 matching bases. With 1 base removed from V and 11 bases from J, the gap between germline ends came to 20 bases. The CDR3 has 15 amino acids. Germline V gene data show CDR1 as LNHDA and CDR2 as SQIVND (reference sequence). The CDR3 is CASSIARTPPFVAFF. The CDR3 bases are TGTGCCAGTAGTATAGCGAGGACACCCCCTTTCGTGGCTTTCTTT.

The chain combines TRBV5-4 with TRBJ1-6, with 7 bases lining up with TRBD1. The V and J ends lost 2 bases and 6 bases, in that order; junction bases with no gene match: 5. CDR1 and CDR2 from the germline V gene are SGHNT and YYREEE (reference sequence). The CDR3 consists of 15 residues. DNA for the CDR3: TGTGCCAGCAGCTTTACCGGGACAGTTAATTCACCCCTCCACTTT. This codes for CASSFTGTVNSPLHF.

The rearrangement uses TRBV5-1 and TRBJ1-1; D is unclear. Trimming left V 0 bases short and J 2 bases short, with 8 bases between. The CDR3 covers 14 residues. From germline, CDR1 is SGHRS and CDR2 YFSETQ. CDR3 in amino acids: CASSLGAANTEAFF. The CDR3 region has the DNA TGCGCCAGCAGCTTGGGGGCAGCCAACACTGAAGCTTTCTTT.